This TCR beta chain was sequenced for a study of T cell repertoires in cytomegalovirus infection. Study background: From public TCR beta signatures came an indication of both CMV infection and matching HLA type. Study-level findings and limits: The study found HLA-C-restricted CMV-specific TCR beta clonotypes dominating the ex vivo response. Using cumulative public TCR beta family frequency, the authors identified those who carried CMV together with the relevant HLA.

In this sample, this clonotype turned up many times. The antigen remains undetermined. TCRdb passed the reads through MiXCR, listing each CDR3 protein once. The repertoire holds about 260,000 distinct CDR3 sequences, approximately 8.3% seen once, with approximately 15% in the top ten. The germline CDR1 and CDR2 sequences are SSHAT and FNYEAQ (reference sequence). CDR3 size: 17 residues. V lost 5 bases, J lost 0 bases, and 14 bases lay in between. The sequencing input was PBMCs. This chain uses TRBV7-7 with TRBJ2-6; the D gene is possibly TRBD1 (6 bases). This TCR derives from a human donor in good health (CMV status not recorded). Some clones in this sample may be carry-over from other donors' samples. The CDR3 loop is CASSPNPDSSGANVLTF. Written as DNA, the CDR3 is TGTGCCAGCAGCCCCAACCCGGACAGCTCTGGGGCCAACGTCCTGACTTTC.